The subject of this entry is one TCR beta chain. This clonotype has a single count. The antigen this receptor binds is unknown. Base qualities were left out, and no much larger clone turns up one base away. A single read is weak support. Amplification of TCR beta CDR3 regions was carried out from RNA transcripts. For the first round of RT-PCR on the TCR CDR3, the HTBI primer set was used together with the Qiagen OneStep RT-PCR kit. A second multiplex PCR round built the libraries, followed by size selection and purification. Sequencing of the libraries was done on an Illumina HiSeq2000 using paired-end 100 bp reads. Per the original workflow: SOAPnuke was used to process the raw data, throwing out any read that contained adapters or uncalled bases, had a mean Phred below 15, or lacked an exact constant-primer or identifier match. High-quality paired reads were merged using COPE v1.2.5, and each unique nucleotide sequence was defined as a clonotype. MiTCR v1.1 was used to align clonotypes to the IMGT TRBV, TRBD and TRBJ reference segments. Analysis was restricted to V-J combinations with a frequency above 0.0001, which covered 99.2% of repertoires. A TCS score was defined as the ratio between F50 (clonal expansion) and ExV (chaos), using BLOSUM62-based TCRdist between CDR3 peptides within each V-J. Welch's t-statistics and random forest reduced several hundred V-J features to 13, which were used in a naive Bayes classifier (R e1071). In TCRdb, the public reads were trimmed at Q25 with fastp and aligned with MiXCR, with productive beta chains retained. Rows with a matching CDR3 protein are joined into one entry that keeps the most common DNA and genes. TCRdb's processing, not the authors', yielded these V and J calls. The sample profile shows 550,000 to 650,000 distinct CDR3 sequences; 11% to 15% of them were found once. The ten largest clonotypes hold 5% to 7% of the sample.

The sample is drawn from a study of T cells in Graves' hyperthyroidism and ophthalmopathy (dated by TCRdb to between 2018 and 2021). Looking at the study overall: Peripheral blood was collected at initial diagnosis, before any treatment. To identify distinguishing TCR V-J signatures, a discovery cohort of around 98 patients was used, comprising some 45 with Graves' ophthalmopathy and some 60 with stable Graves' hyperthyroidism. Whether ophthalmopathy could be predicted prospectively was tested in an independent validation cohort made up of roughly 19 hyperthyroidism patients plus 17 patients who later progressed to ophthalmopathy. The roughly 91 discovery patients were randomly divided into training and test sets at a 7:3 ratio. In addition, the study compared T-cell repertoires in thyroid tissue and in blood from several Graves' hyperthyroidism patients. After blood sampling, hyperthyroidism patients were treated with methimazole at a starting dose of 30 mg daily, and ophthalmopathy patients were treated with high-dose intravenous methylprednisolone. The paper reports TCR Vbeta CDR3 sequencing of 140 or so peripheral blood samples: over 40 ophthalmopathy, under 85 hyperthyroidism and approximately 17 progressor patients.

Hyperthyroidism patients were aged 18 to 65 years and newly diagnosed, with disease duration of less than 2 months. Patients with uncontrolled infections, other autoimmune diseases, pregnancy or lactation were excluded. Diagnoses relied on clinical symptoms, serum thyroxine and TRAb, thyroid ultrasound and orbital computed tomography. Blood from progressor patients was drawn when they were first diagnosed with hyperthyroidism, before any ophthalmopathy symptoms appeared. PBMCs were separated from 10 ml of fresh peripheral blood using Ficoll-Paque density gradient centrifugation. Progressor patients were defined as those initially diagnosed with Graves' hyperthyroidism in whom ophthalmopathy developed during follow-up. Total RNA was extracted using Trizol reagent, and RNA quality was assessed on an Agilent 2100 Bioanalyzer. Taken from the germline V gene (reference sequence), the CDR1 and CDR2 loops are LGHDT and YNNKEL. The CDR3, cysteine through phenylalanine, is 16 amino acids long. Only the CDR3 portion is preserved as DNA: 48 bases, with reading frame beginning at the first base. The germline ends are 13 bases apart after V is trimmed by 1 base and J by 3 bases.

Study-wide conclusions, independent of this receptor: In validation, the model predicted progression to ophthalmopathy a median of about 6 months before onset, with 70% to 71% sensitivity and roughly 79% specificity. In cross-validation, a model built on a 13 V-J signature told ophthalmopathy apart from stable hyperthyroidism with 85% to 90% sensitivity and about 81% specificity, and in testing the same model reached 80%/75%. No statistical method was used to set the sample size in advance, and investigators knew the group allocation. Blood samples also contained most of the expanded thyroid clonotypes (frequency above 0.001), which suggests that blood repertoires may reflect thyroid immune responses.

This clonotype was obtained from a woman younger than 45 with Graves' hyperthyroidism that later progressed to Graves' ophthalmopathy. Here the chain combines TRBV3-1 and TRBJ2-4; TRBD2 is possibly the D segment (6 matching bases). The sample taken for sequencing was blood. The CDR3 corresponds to CASSQGWRDDKNIQYF. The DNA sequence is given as TGTGCCAGCAGCCAAGGGTGGCGGGATGACAAAAACATTCAGTACTTC.